One T cell receptor (beta chain) is described in this entry. It lacks a known antigen. Per-base quality was not reported, and no clone a single base away is much larger than it. V and J lose 5 bases and 0 bases, and a span of 5 bases separates them. CDR1 KGHDR and CDR2 SFDVKD were looked up in the germline V gene. Taken from cysteine to phenylalanine, the CDR3 has 13 residues. Solely the CDR3 DNA is kept, with 39 bases framed from the first base. This record belongs to a study of T cell responses to AZD1222 COVID-19 vaccine (dated by TCRdb to about 2021). With regard to the full study: AZD1222 recipients given second doses at about 4 weeks or at about 12 weeks were pooled, since spike-specific TCR depth and breadth were not found to differ between the two schedules. A total of approximately 250 trial participants underwent TCR sequencing, of whom 200 to 220 had received two doses of AZD1222 and around 25 had received two doses of the MenACWY control vaccine. Enrollment into the trials was organized by age into subgroups of 18-55, 56-69 and 70-plus years, and those subgroups contained roughly 140, 27 and 60 TCR-sequenced participants, respectively.

The meaning of the sample's time point label: baseline before first vaccination. Vaccinee samples came from UK trials COV001 and COV002, including a single-blind randomized controlled phase 2/3 trial of AZD1222 (ChAdOx1 nCoV-19) in healthy adults. For TCRbeta chain sequencing, PBMC samples from trial participants were taken at day 0 and at day 28 after the second dose. What the authors observed across the whole study: No day 14 peak-response samples were available, so repertoires were characterized only after the peak T cell response. Participants were mostly white British, with more females than males. The authors suggested clonal diversity may have been underestimated. In the small 56-69-year group, the increase in depth fell short of significance, most likely because of low power. Conclusions about previously exposed vaccinees are limited, since just five or six AZD1222 recipients were seropositive for SARS-CoV-2 at baseline. After two AZD1222 doses, both the breadth and the depth of spike-specific TCRs were significantly higher than at day 0 and than in MenACWY recipients. The vaccine-associated CD4 TCRs covered the entire spike protein, and the dominant responses fell in regions 160-218 and 743-854. Nearly half of unique spike-specific TCRs reportedly recognized epitopes outside regions mutated in the B.1.351 and B.1.1.7 variants.

The CDR3 regions of human TCRbeta chains were subjected to immunosequencing. The original pipeline was this. Repertoire TCRs were checked for matches against a reference library of SARS-CoV-2-specific TCRs that had been generated using the MIRA antigen-specificity platform. Breadth was defined as the fraction of unique TCRs that were SARS-CoV-2-associated. Depth was defined as the fraction of total T cells that were SARS-CoV-2-associated. Using the MIRA data, each spike-specific TCR was mapped to the spike region that the TCR reacts to and placed in a CD4 or CD8 class. Log10-transformed breadth and depth values were compared by one-way ANOVA with Sidak's multiple comparisons tests. The clones in this table, taken by TCRdb from immuneACCESS, are in-frame only. Not every clone is retained; where verified, under half of the shortfall comes from an unresolved V gene, and the cause of the rest is unknown. The D gene and trimming were derived from the DNA, and the V and J assignments and clone size from that table. The sample table shows approximately 160,000 clones, and about 92% are seen once. 0.7% to 0.9% of the sample lies in the top ten.

The specimen comprised peripheral blood, sampled on day 0 of AZD1222 vaccination. The sequence joins TRBV24-1 to TRBJ2-3; the D gene assignment is ambiguous. This TCR was sampled from an adult in good health. Here the CDR3 is given as CATSGLSTDTQYF. The DNA sequence follows: TGTGCCACCAGTGGACTTAGCACAGATACGCAGTATTTT.